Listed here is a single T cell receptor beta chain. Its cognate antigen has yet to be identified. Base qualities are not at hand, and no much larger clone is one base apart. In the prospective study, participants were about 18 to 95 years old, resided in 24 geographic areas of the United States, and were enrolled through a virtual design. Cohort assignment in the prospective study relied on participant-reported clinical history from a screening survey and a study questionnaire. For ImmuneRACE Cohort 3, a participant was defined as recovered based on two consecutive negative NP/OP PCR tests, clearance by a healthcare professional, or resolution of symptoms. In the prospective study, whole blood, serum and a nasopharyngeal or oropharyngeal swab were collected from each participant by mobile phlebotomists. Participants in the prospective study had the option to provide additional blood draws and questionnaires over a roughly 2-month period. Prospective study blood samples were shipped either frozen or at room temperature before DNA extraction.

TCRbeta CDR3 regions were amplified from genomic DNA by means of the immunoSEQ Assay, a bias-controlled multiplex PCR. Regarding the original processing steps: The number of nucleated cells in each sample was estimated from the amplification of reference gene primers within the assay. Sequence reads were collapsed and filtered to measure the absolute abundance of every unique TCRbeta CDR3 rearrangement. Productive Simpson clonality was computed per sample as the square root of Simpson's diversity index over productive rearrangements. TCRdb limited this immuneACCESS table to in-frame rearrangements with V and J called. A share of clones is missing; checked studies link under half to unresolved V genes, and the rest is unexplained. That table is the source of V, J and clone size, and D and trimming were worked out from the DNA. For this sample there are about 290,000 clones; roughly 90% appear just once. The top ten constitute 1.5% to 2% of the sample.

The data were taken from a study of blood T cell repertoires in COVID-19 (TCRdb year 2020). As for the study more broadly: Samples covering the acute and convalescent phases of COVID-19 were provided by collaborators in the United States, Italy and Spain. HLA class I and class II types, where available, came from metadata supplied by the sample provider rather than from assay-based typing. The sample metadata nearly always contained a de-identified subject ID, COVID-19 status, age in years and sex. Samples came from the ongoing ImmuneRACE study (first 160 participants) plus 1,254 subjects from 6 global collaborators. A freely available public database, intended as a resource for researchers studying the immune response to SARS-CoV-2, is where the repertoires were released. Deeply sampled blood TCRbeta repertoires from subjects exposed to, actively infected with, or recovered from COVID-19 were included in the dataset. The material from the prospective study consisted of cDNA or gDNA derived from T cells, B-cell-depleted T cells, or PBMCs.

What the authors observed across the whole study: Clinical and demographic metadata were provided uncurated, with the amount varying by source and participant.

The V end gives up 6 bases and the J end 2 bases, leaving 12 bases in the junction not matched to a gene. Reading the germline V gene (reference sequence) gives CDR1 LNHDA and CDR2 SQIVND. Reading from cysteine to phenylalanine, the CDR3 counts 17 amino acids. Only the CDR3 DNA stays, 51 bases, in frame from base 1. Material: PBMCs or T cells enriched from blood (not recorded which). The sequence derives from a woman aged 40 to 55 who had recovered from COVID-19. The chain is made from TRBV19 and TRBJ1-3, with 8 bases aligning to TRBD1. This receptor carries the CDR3 CASRTGQGISAGNTIYF. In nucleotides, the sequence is TGTGCCAGTAGAACCGGACAGGGCATTTCGGCTGGAAACACCATATATTTT.